This T cell receptor beta chain derives from a study of T-cell reconstitution after alpha-beta-depleted transplantation in children. Study observations and caveats: By about two months after transplant, alpha-beta T cells reportedly arose from several hundred graft clones that had expanded. It was surviving recipient T cells and thymic progenitors that gave some patients high TCRbeta diversity at day 60. Diversity and T-cell counts at one year after transplant derived mostly from new T cells.

Researchers prepared the TCRbeta library using unique molecular identifiers, the study reports. TCRdb called the PCR reads again in MiXCR, with one record for every CDR3 protein. The table includes over 25,000 distinct CDR3 sequences, 15% to 20% detected once. Details on this clonotype: Its antigen is undetermined.

Germline assignment: CDR1 DFQATT and CDR2 SNEGSKA (reference sequence). Trimming removed 7 bases at V and 5 bases at J, with 17 bases between. CDR3 length: 14 amino acids. The TCR sequence derives from a male patient aged 2-15 years who had a stem cell transplant for acute lymphoblastic leukemia, so the T cells may come from the graft donor. Sequencing used PBMCs, mostly from graft donor cells, obtained 60 days after TCRalphabeta/CD19-depleted stem cell transplant. This chain joins TRBV20-1 and TRBJ2-2; the D gene is possibly TRBD1 (5 bases). CDR3 bases: TGCAGTGGACGCCCCAGGGCTTTTACCGGGGAGCTGTTTTTT. It codes for CSGRPRAFTGELFF.